This T cell receptor (beta chain) comes out of a study of blood T cell repertoires in COVID-19. In the study overall: COVID-19 samples from acute and convalescent phases originated in the United States, Italy and Spain. T cells, B-cell-depleted T cells, or PBMCs supplied cDNA or gDNA.

Authors' processing steps: For nucleated cells, counts were estimated from reference gene primer amplification. Sequencing used immunoSEQ multiplex PCR; TCRdb keeps in-frame clones, though not all of them. The V and J calls and the clone size are those of that table, but D and trimming were determined from the DNA. Of 50,000 to 85,000 clones listed, around four fifths are singletons. The germline gives CDR1 SNHLY, CDR2 FYNNEI. The CDR3 has 13 amino acids. Losses at the gene ends were 6 bases for V and 2 bases for J; bases not matched to a gene: 0. The rearrangement uses TRBV2 and TRBJ2-5; TRBD2 agrees at 10 bases. The sequence came from a human donor in a cohort sampled during active COVID-19. Sequenced: peripheral blood. The chain's CDR3 is CASRAGGQETQYF. The CDR3 DNA follows: TGTGCCAGCAGAGCGGGAGGGCAAGAGACCCAGTACTTC.